This T cell receptor beta chain originates from a study of cytomegalovirus exposure and HLA in healthy donors. The study, taken as a whole, reports: Reported results showed that the classifier diagnosed cytomegalovirus status with high specificity and sensitivity. Generally TCR sequences proved uncommon, though certain public TCRs appeared in numerous donors. It was about 180 TCR beta chains that were listed as cytomegalovirus-associated.

Concerning this clone: What it binds is unknown.

With 4 bases removed from V and 0 bases from J, the gap between germline ends came to 11 bases. CDR3 length equals 15 residues. From germline, CDR1 is SGDLS and CDR2 YYNGEE. Some clones are missing from TCRdb's copy, which holds only in-frame ones; the method was immunoSEQ multiplex PCR. The repertoire holds 100,000 to 150,000 clones, with approximately 95% as singletons. The donors were members of the validation cohort comprising about 130 subjects, separate from the roughly 700-subject first cohort. The chain carries TRBV9 and TRBJ2-1, with D unresolved. This TCR was sampled from a man younger than 35 in good health and CMV-seronegative. The sequenced material came from PBMCs. CDR3 sequence reads: CASSSGQSSYNEQFF. Here the CDR3 DNA reads TGTGCCAGCAGCTCAGGTCAAAGCTCCTACAATGAGCAGTTCTTC.